This paragraph reports one T cell receptor beta chain. Its antigen remains undetermined. Per-base quality was not reported, and no clone a single base away is much larger than it. The sample was run on an Illumina HiSeq 1500. Clones were called with MiXCR by TCRdb after fastp trimmed the public reads at Q25, and only in-frame beta chains were retained. For every CDR3 protein sequence, its rows merge into one entry that carries the most common genes and DNA. This sample lists a few hundred thousand distinct CDR3 sequences; about 20% were detected once. The top ten clones comprise roughly 20% of the sample. The germline V gene encodes CDR1 SGHVS and CDR2 FNYEAQ. The CDR3 contains 15 residues, cysteine and phenylalanine counted. Of all the DNA, just the CDR3 is kept, 45 bases in frame from base 1. Germline trimming: 4 bases from V, 6 bases from J; junction bases outside gene matches: 9. The sample belongs to a study of T cell repertoires in cytomegalovirus infection (dated by TCRdb to between 2018 and 2020). At the level of the whole study: The peptide stimulations were aimed at well-studied HLA-B-restricted epitopes as well as recently identified HLA-C-restricted CMV epitopes, whose presentation resists viral immunomodulation. Donor HLA type was relevant to the analysis, because carriage of CMV infection together with the matching HLA type was indicated by public TCR beta signatures.

In light of the paper, this sample's treatment or condition label describes: in vitro stimulation with specific CMV peptide epitopes to enrich CMV-specific T cells. Study-wide findings and limitations: Carriers of CMV infection plus the relevant HLA type were discriminated by the cumulative frequency of public TCR beta family members in the study cohort and in an independent roughly 350-donor cohort. The ex vivo response was dominated by HLA-C-restricted CMV-specific TCR beta clonotypes, which also provided the single most frequent clonotype in two of eight donors.

The receptor comes from a human donor in good health (CMV status not recorded). Some clones in this sample may be carry-over from other donors' samples. The sequenced sample was cultured PBMCs, obtained from culture after CMV antigen stimulation. This sequence uses TRBV7-6 and TRBJ2-5; TRBD2 fits 9 bases in the junction. In nucleotide form, the sequence is TGTGCCAGCAGCTCAGCGCGGGAGGGCCCTAAGACCCAGTACTTC. It specifies CASSSAREGPKTQYF.